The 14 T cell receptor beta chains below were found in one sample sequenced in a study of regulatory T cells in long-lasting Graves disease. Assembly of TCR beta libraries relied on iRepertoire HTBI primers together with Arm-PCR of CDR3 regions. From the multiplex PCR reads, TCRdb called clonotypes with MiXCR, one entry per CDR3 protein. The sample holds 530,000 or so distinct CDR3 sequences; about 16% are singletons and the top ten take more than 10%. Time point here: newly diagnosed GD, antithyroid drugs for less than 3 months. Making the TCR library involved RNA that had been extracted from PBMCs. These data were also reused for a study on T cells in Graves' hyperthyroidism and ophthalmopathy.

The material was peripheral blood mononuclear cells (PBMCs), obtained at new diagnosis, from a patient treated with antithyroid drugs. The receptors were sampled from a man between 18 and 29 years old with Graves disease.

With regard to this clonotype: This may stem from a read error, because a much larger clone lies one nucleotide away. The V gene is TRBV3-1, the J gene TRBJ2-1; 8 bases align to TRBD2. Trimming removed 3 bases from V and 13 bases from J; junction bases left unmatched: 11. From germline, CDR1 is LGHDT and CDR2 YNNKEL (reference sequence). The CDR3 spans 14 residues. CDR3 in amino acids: CASSQGLVKETQFF. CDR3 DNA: TGTGCCAGCAGCCAGGGACTAGTTAAAGAGACCCAGTTCTTC.

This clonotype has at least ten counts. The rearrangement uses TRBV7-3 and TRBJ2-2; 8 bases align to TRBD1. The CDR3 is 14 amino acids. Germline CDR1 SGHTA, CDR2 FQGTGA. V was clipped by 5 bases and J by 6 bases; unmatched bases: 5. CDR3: CASSVTGVAGELFF. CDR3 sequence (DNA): TGTGCCAGCAGCGTGACAGGGGTGGCCGGGGAGCTGTTTTTT.

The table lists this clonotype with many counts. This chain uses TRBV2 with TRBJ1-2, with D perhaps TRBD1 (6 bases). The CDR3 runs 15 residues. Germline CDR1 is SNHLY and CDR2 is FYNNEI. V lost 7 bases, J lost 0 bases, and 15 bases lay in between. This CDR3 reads CASTRAGEPNYGYTF. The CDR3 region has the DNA TGTGCCAGCACGAGGGCAGGGGAACCTAACTATGGCTACACCTTC.

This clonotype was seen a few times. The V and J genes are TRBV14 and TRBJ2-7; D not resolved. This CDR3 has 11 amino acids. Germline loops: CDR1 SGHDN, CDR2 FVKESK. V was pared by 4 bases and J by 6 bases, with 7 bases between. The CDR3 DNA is TGTGCCAGCAGCCTACCCCCCGAGCAGTACTTC. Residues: CASSLPPEQYF.

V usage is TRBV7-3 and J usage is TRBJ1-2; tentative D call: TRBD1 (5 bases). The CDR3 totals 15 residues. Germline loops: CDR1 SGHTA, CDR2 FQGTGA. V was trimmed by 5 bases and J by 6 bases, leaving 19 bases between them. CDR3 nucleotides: TGTGCCAGCAGCCCTGCAGCGGGGACGGAAAATGGCTACACCTTC. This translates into CASSPAAGTENGYTF. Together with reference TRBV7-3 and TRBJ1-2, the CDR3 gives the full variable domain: GAGVSQTPSNKVTEKGKYVELRCDPISGHTALYWYRQSLGQGPEFLIYFQGTGAADDSGLPNDRFFAVRPEGSVSTLKIQRTERGDSAVYLCASSPAAGTENGYTFGSGTRLTVV.

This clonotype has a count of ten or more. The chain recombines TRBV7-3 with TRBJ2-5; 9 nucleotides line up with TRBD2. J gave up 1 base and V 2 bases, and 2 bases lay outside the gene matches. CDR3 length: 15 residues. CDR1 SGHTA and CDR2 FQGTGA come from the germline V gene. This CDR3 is CASSLLAGVQETQYF. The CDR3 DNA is TGTGCCAGCAGCTTATTAGCGGGGGTCCAAGAGACCCAGTACTTC.

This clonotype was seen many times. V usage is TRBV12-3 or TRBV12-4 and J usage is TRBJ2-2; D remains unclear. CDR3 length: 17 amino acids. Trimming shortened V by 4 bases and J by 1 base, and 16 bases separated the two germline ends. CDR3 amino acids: CASSSSPTRVNTGELFF. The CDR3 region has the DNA TGTGCCAGCAGTTCCTCGCCGACCAGAGTGAACACCGGGGAGCTGTTTTTT.

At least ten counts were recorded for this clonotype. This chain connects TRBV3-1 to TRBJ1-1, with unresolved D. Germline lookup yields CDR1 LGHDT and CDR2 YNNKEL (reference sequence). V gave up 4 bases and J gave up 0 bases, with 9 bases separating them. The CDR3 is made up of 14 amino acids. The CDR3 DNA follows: TGTGCCAGCAGCCTCCACGGGGTGAACACTGAAGCTTTCTTT. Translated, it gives CASSLHGVNTEAFF.

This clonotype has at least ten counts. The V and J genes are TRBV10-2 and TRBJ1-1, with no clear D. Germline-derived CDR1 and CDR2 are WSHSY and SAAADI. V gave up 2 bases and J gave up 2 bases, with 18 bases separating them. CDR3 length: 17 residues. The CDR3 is CASSEASISETNTEAFF. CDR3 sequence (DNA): TGCGCCAGCAGTGAGGCCTCAATATCGGAAACCAACACTGAAGCTTTCTTT.

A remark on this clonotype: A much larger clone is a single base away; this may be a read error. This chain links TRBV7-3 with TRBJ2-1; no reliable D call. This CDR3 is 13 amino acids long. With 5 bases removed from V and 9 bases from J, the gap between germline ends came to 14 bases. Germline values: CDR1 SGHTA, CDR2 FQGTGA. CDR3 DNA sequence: TGTGCCAGCAGCCGTGAAGCTCCGAGTGAGCAGTTCTTC. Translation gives CASSREAPSEQFF.

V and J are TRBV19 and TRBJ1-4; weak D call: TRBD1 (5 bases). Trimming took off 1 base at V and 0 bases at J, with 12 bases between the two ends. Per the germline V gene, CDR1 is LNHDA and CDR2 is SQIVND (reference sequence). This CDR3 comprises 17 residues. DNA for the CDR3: TGTGCCAGTAGTATAGGACAGAGAGTTCCAACTAATGAAAAACTGTTTTTT. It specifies CASSIGQRVPTNEKLFF. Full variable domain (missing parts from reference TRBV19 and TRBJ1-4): DGGITQSPKYLFRKEGQNVTLSCEQNLNHDAMYWYRQDPGQGLRLIYYSQIVNDFQKGDIAEGYSVSREKKESFPLTVTSAQKNPTAFYLCASSIGQRVPTNEKLFFGSGTQLSVL.

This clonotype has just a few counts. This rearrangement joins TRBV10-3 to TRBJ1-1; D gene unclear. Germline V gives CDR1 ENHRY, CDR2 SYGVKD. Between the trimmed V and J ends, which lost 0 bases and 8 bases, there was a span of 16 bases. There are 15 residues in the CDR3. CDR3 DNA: TGTGCCATCAGTGAGTCGGAAGGCTCGGTGGTCGAAGCTTTCTTT. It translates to CAISESEGSVVEAFF.

CDR3 DNA: TGCGCCAGCAGTGTCGACAGGGGATGGAACACTGAAGCTTTCTTT. This encodes CASSVDRGWNTEAFF. This chain links TRBV10-1 with TRBJ1-1; TRBD1 matches at 8 bases. V lost 4 bases, J lost 1 base, and 5 bases stayed unmatched. Germline V gene sequence: CDR1 WNHNN, CDR2 SYGVQD (reference sequence). This CDR3 has 15 residues.

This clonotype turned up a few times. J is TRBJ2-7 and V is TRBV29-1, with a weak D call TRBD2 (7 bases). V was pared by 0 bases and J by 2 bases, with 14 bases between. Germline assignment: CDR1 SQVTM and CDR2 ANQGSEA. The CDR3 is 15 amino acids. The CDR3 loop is CSVEDPRGGPYEQYF. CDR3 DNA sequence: TGCAGCGTTGAAGATCCAAGGGGGGGACCCTACGAGCAGTACTTC.